The T cell receptor (beta chain) under discussion was sequenced for a study of blood T cell repertoires in COVID-19. Sequencing was performed with immunoSEQ multiplex PCR; in TCRdb, only in-frame clones are kept and a portion is missing. Of 150,000 to 180,000 clones detected, 65% to 90% appear once; the ten largest clones hold around an eighth. The CDR3 extends over 15 amino acids. Germline CDR1 and CDR2: LNHDA and SQIVND (reference sequence). Germline trimming cut 1 base from V and 6 bases from J; bases unmatched to any gene: 2. As for this clone: The identical CDR3 is also encoded by other nucleotide sequences in the sample.

The sample was peripheral blood. This sequence originates from a woman in her sixties or seventies with COVID-19, enrolled during active disease. V and J are TRBV19 and TRBJ2-1; TRBD2 matches 11 bases. The DNA for the CDR3 is TGTGCCAGTAGTATAGGGCTAGCGGGGGGCAATGAGCAGTTCTTC. This translates into CASSIGLAGGNEQFF.